The clone carrying this T cell receptor beta chain was recorded many times. The data belong to a study of T-cell memory formation after mild COVID-19. The 5'RACE method, run with constant-segment primers, produced TCR alpha and TCR beta cDNA libraries (carrying sample barcodes and UMIs). TCRdb reanalysed the 5' RACE reads using MiXCR and keeps one entry per CDR3 protein. This sample has under 650,000 distinct CDR3 sequences; more than 15% occur once, and the top ten carry around 13%. Deletions cut 4 bases from V and 2 bases from J, with 5 bases between. The CDR3 runs to 12 residues. The germline V gene encodes CDR1 SGHTA and CDR2 FQGNSA.

The sequence derives from an adult woman who had mild COVID-19 (a few samples of this study predate the infection). Cell type and time point are not known. The sample taken for sequencing was PBMCs or a T cell subset sorted from them (not recorded which). The genes are TRBV7-2 and TRBJ2-5; D unresolved. The CDR3 region is CASSSLQETQYF. DNA of the CDR3: TGTGCCAGCAGCTCGCTGCAAGAGACCCAGTACTTC.